A single T cell receptor beta chain is shown here with its context. This sample is drawn from a study of radiation and T cells in renal cell carcinoma. Time point in this sample: baseline pretreatment blood. Specified treatment: 15 Gy SBRT to primary tumor, nephrectomy 4 weeks later. After SBRT, blood was collected at 2 and 4 weeks, plus baseline. Some clones are missing from TCRdb's copy, which holds only in-frame ones; the method was immunoSEQ multiplex PCR. The table shows approximately 140,000 clones, with around four fifths occurring only once. This CDR3 contains 13 residues. Germline V gene data show CDR1 as SGHDT and CDR2 as YYEEEE. The junction had 6 bases not matched to a gene; V was cut back by 2 bases and J by 8 bases.

The rearrangement joins TRBV5-6 to TRBJ1-2, with 7 bases fitting TRBD1. Source: blood, taken from a patient whose treatment included radiotherapy and nephrectomy. The sequence came from a woman in her fifties or sixties with renal cell carcinoma. In DNA form, the CDR3 reads TGTGCCAGCAGCTTCGACAGGGCAGGGGGCTACACCTTC. Its protein is CASSFDRAGGYTF.